The sequence of this T cell receptor beta chain was determined in a study of blood T cell repertoires in COVID-19. Each participant's cohort was designated according to participant-reported clinical history. The CDR3 totals 15 residues. The germline V gene has CDR1 SGDLS and CDR2 YYNGEE. Trimming took 3 bases from V and 4 from J; bases not matched to a gene: 7. Repertoires were generated with immunoSEQ multiplex PCR, while TCRdb's copy carries only in-frame clones and drops some. The sample has fewer than 250,000 clones, approximately 88% seen once. Sequencing used PBMCs or T cells enriched from blood (not recorded which). V gene TRBV9 combines with J gene TRBJ2-5; 9 nucleotides line up with TRBD1. The clonotype was recovered from a woman in her 30s who had been exposed to COVID-19. The CDR3 nucleotides read TGTGCCAGCAGCGCCCGGGACAGGGTTGGAGAGACCCAGTACTTC. Residues: CASSARDRVGETQYF.